This T cell receptor (beta chain) stems from a study of T cell clonality in common variable immunodeficiency. Data came from immunoSEQ multiplex PCR; TCRdb stores just in-frame clones and leaves some out. Sampling found some 19,000 clones, none seen once. Of CVID subjects, roughly 15 were female and 29 male, mean age about 40. Study-wide results and limits: In common variable immunodeficiency, TCR beta chains reportedly carried fewer deletions and N-nucleotide insertions. Compared with controls, CVID subjects had fewer shared TCRbeta clones.

This clone appeared many times. The target antigen is unknown. Read data end 3 residues before the CDR3 end; the end is taken from the germline J gene. The CDR3 totals 15 residues. The V end was cut by 3 bases, the J end by 2 bases, with 11 bases between. Germline V CDR1 and CDR2: SGHVT, SQSDAQ. Specimen: peripheral blood mononuclear cells. V and J are TRBV7-4 and TRBJ1-5; no clear D gene. This clonotype was sampled from a human donor with common variable immunodeficiency. The part of the CDR3 DNA that was read is TGTGCCAGCAGCTTTTTGCCCAAGGGCAATCAGCCC. Translation: CASSFLPKGNQP. In full, the CDR3 is CASSFLPKGNQPQHF.